One and the same sample provided the 3 T cell receptor beta chains below, sequenced in a study of post-analysis software for immune sequencing data. Study results and limitations: Comparison of patients with controls showed five or six TRBV segments more frequent in patients, TRBV5-6, TRBV5-1 and TRBV20-1 among them.

For these receptors, no antigen is known. Carried by the TCR beta cDNA libraries were unique molecular identifiers. MiXCR was run by TCRdb on the PCR reads, yielding one entry per CDR3 protein. The table shows hundreds of thousands of distinct CDR3 sequences, with approximately 60% occurring only once. Material: blood. Source of these receptors: a girl aged 2-10 years with multiple sclerosis.

V usage is TRBV3-1 and J usage is TRBJ2-5; 8 positions match TRBD2. This CDR3 contains 15 residues. Germline-derived CDR1 and CDR2 are LGHDT and YNNKEL (reference sequence). V was pared by 8 bases and J by 1 base, with 9 bases of the junction left unmatched. In nucleotides, the CDR3 is TGTGCCAGCTCCCAGGCGGGGGGTCCCCAAGAGACCCAGTACTTC. Translation: CASSQAGGPQETQYF.

In this sample, this clonotype turned up a few times. V is TRBV10-1 and J is TRBJ2-1, with D hard to call. The V gene lost 2 bases and the J gene lost 8 bases, with 10 bases spanning the gap. The CDR3 length is 13 residues. The germline V gene has CDR1 WNHNN and CDR2 SYGVQD (reference sequence). CDR3 region: CASSESPGDEQFF. CDR3 bases: TGCGCCAGCAGTGAGAGTCCGGGCGATGAGCAGTTCTTC.

This clonotype is a singleton in its sample. The chain couples TRBV28 to TRBJ1-1, with 8 bases identical to TRBD1. CDR3 size: 19 residues. V lost 1 base, J lost 4 bases, and 17 bases stayed unmatched. Germline assignment: CDR1 MDHEN and CDR2 SYDVKM. CDR3 amino acids: CASSLYARGRTSKVTEAFF. In nucleotides, the CDR3 is TGTGCCAGCAGTTTATATGCCAGGGGGCGAACGTCTAAGGTCACTGAAGCTTTCTTT.